This passage covers 31 T cell receptor beta chains from one sample sequenced in a study of CD8+ T cells in alopecia areata (dated by TCRdb to the late 2010s). The library was generated by the immunoSEQ multiplex PCR assay. RNA was extracted from all samples and reverse transcribed into cDNA as template for TCR sequencing. This immuneACCESS table, as held by TCRdb, lists in-frame sequences with V and J called but not all clones. Of the missing ones, under half trace to an unresolved V gene in checked studies; the others have no known cause. This sample is represented by roughly 110,000 clones, with no singletons among them. About 18% of the sample is taken by the ten largest. The sequenced sample consisted of lesional skin. Receptor source: a C3H/HeJ mouse with alopecia areata. Mice belonging to this strain carry MHC haplotype H2-k.

On this clone: All gene names here are mouse names. The CDR3 end falls 4 residues outside the read, so it is completed with the germline J gene. The chain links TRBV1 to TRBJ2-3; 7 bases agree with TRBD2. The CDR3 totals 15 residues. J was trimmed by 3 bases and V by 6 bases; bases with no gene match: 9. CDR1 NSQYPW and CDR2 LRSPGD come from the germline V gene (reference sequence). Partial CDR3 DNA: TGCACCTGCAGGAAGTCGGGGGGGAGAGCAGAA. Translation: CTCRKSGGRAE. The CDR3, in full, reads CTCRKSGGRAETLYF. The whole variable domain, filled in from reference TRBV1 and TRBJ2-3, reads VTLLEQNPRWRLVPRGQAVNLRCILKNSQYPWMSWYQQDLQKQLQWLFTLRSPGDKEVKSLPGADYLATRVTDTELRLQVANMSQGRTLYCTCRKSGGRAETLYFGSGTRLTVL.

At least ten counts were recorded for this clone. The germline and genes are mouse ones. Read sequence stops 4 residues before the CDR3 end, and the germline J gene provides the missing end. The chain uses TRBV13-3 and TRBJ2-1, with 7 bases that match TRBD2. Looked up from germline, CDR1 is NNHDY and CDR2 is SYVADS. V was clipped by 7 bases and J by 6 bases; unmatched bases: 4. The CDR3 consists of 12 residues. The CDR3 is CASWGEGAEQFF. Partial CDR3 DNA: TGTGCCAGCTGGGGGGAAGGTGCT.

This clone appeared a few times. Gene names are mouse gene names. Sequencing ends 4 residues short of the CDR3 end; the germline J gene provides the rest. The chain links TRBV13-2 to TRBJ2-1; D gene unclear. CDR1 is NNHNN and CDR2 is SYGAGS in the germline V gene (reference sequence). The V gene lost 0 bases and the J gene lost 0 bases, with 7 bases spanning the gap. The CDR3 contains 15 residues. The covered CDR3 bases are TGTGCCAGCGGTGATGCCGAGGGTAACTATGCT. Protein product: CASGDAEGNYA. The whole CDR3 is CASGDAEGNYAEQFF.

Only a few counts were recorded for this clone. Any gene name here is a mouse gene name. The read comes to an end 4 residues before the CDR3 does, leaving the germline J gene to fill in the end. The chain uses TRBV13-3 and TRBJ2-3, with 10 bases aligning to TRBD2. The CDR3 runs 16 residues. Germline V CDR1 and CDR2: NNHDY, SYVADS. V shed 0 bases, J shed 2 bases, and the junction held 3 bases outside the gene matches. CDR3: CASSDVLGGHAETLYF. Incomplete CDR3 DNA: TGTGCCAGCAGTGATGTTCTGGGGGGGCATGCAGAA.

This clone was observed many times. Mouse germline and gene names are used. Read sequence stops 4 residues before the CDR3 end, and the germline J gene provides the missing end. The chain links TRBV13-3 to TRBJ2-3, with D tentatively TRBD1 (8 bases). Trimming removed 5 bases at V and 1 base at J, with 14 bases between. In germline, CDR1 is NNHDY, CDR2 SYVADS. This CDR3 spans 15 amino acids. The sequenced CDR3 bases are TGTGCCAGCAGCCCCACAGGGGGGCGTGCAGAA. This gives the protein CASSPTGGRAE. The full CDR3 sequence reads CASSPTGGRAETLYF.

Of note for this clone: The translated DNA and TCRdb's protein are not identical at residue 12; the protein here was translated from the DNA. Here the gene names and germline are mouse. The read gets to within 3 residues of the CDR3 end, and the germline J gene fills in the rest. Other DNA sequences in this sample translate to the same CDR3. The chain has TRBV13-3 and TRBJ1-3, with 7 bases aligning to TRBD1. The germline gives CDR1 NNHDY, CDR2 SYVADS. J lost 2 bases, V lost 3 bases, and 5 bases had no gene match. This CDR3 is 15 amino acids long. The CDR3 DNA, read in part, is TGTGCCAGCAGTGGCCCGGGACAGACTGGAAATACG. Translated: CASSGPGQTGNT. The entire CDR3 reads CASSGPGQTGNTLYF.

This clone was detected a few times. The protein recorded in TCRdb does not match the translated DNA at residue 12; the protein presented here comes from translating the DNA. Gene names follow the mouse nomenclature. With the read ending 3 residues before the CDR3 end, the germline J gene is used to fill in that end. The rearrangement joins TRBV13-2 to TRBJ1-3, with 9 bases that match TRBD1. Trimming at V came to 2 bases and at J to 5 bases, leaving 5 bases not matched to a gene. CDR1 and CDR2 from the germline V gene are NNHNN and SYGAGS (reference sequence). CDR3 length equals 15 residues. CDR3 DNA (partial): TGTGCCAGCGGTGAACCCGACAGGGGGAGAAATACG. Its protein product is CASGEPDRGRNT. The complete CDR3 protein is CASGEPDRGRNTLYF.

On this clone: A read error may account for a junction end that differs from germline. Genes here carry mouse names. The missing CDR3 end, 4 residues past where the read stops, is filled in from the germline J gene. V is TRBV1 and J is TRBJ1-2, with 10 positions matching TRBD1. Germline V gene data show CDR1 as NSQYPW and CDR2 as LRSPGD (reference sequence). The CDR3 is 15 amino acids. Incomplete CDR3 DNA: TGCCCCTGCAGTGCCGACAGGGGGCGGGGCTCC. Residues: CPCSADRGRGS. The CDR3 as a whole reads CPCSADRGRGSDYTF.

The sample holds many counts of this clone. Gene names denote mouse genes. Sequencing ends 4 residues short of the CDR3 end; the germline J gene provides the rest. The V gene is TRBV19, the J gene TRBJ1-4; 7 bases align to TRBD1. This CDR3 region has 16 residues. Germline assignment: CDR1 FNHDT and CDR2 SITEND (reference sequence). V gave up 4 bases and J gave up 1 base; unmatched junction bases: 7. This CDR3 reads CASSPTGSNSNERLFF. The CDR3 bases that were read are TGTGCCAGCAGTCCGACAGGGTCGAATTCCAACGAA.

About this clone: Gene and germline names: mouse. The read ends 4 residues shy of where the CDR3 ends; the end is completed using the germline J gene. This chain uses TRBV19 with TRBJ2-1; 7 nucleotides match TRBD2. Germline V gene sequence: CDR1 FNHDT, CDR2 SITEND (reference sequence). V dropped 4 bases and J dropped 2; count of bases not matched to a gene: 6. The CDR3 spans 15 residues. CDR3 loop: CASSDPGGDYAEQFF. The CDR3 bases that were read are TGTGCCAGCAGTGACCCCGGGGGGGACTATGCT.

As concerns this clone: Germline and genes: mouse. The CDR3 end lies 4 residues beyond the end of the read and is filled in from the germline J gene. The genes are TRBV1 and TRBJ2-2; 8 nucleotides match TRBD2. From germline, CDR1 is NSQYPW and CDR2 LRSPGD (reference sequence). The CDR3 is 14 residues long. V lost 4 bases, J lost 5 bases, and 3 bases stayed unmatched. CDR3 sequence reads: CTCSDWGRTGQLYF. The sequenced CDR3 bases are TGCACCTGCAGTGACTGGGGGAGGACCGGG.

Details on this clone: Germline and genes: mouse. The read falls 4 residues short of the CDR3 end, and the missing part is taken from the germline J gene. The genes are TRBV1 and TRBJ1-2; 10 bases are a match to TRBD1. CDR3 size: 15 residues. J lost 1 base, V lost 2 bases, and 1 base had no gene match. Germline V gives CDR1 NSQYPW, CDR2 LRSPGD (reference sequence). CDR3 DNA, as far as it was read: TGCACCTGCAGTGCAAGGACAGGGGGAAACTCC. Translation gives CTCSARTGGNS. Given in full, the CDR3 is CTCSARTGGNSDYTF. Full variable domain (missing parts from reference TRBV1 and TRBJ1-2): VTLLEQNPRWRLVPRGQAVNLRCILKNSQYPWMSWYQQDLQKQLQWLFTLRSPGDKEVKSLPGADYLATRVTDTELRLQVANMSQGRTLYCTCSARTGGNSDYTFGSGTRLLVI.

Points on this clone: Gene names and germline match the mouse. The read is 4 residues too short to cover the CDR3 end, so that end is filled in from the germline J gene. The chain employs TRBV13-1 and TRBJ2-3; tentative D call: TRBD2 (5 bases). V lost 0 bases, J lost 2 bases, and 13 bases lay in between. The germline gives CDR1 NSHNY, CDR2 SYGAGN. This CDR3 region has 16 residues. CDR3 DNA, as far as it was read: TGTGCCAGCAGTGATGTGGGGAAGGGAGATGCAGAA. Translating gives CASSDVGKGDAE. The entire CDR3 is CASSDVGKGDAETLYF.

This clone was picked up a small number of times. The listed genes are named as in mouse. The read finishes 4 residues shy of the CDR3 end, and the germline J gene is used to complete it. The rearrangement uses TRBV29 and TRBJ1-4; possibly TRBD1 for D (6 bases). Trimming removed 3 bases from V and 2 bases from J, with 13 bases in between. Per germline, CDR1 MSHET and CDR2 SYDVDS. The CDR3 is 16 amino acids. The covered CDR3 bases are TGTGCTAGCAGTTTGGCTCCGGGACACTCCAACGAA. Protein: CASSLAPGHSNE. The whole CDR3 reads CASSLAPGHSNERLFF.

This clone was detected many times. Gene names and germline match the mouse. The read ends 4 residues early relative to the CDR3; the germline J gene fills the gap. V is TRBV13-3 and J is TRBJ2-5, with D possibly TRBD2 on 6 matching bases. Germline V gives CDR1 NNHDY, CDR2 SYVADS. The germline V and J ends were trimmed by 1 base and 0 bases, with 9 bases remaining between them. The CDR3 contains 15 residues. Partial CDR3 DNA: TGTGCCAGCAGTGATCGACTGGTTAACCAAGAC. This codes for CASSDRLVNQD. The whole CDR3 region reads CASSDRLVNQDTQYF.

This clone has just a few counts. The TCRdb protein fails to match the DNA translation at residue 14; the protein reported here was translated from the DNA. The listed genes are named as in mouse. The CDR3 end is not reached by the read, which stops 3 residues before it; the germline J gene fills it in. The chain couples TRBV19 to TRBJ1-3; D possibly corresponds to TRBD1 (5 bases). CDR1 and CDR2 from the germline V gene are FNHDT and SITEND (reference sequence). This CDR3 is 17 amino acids long. Trimming removed 0 bases from V and 0 bases from J, with 13 bases in between. The chain's CDR3 is CASSIERGPYSGNTLYF. The DNA read from the CDR3 is TGTGCCAGCAGTATAGAAAGGGGTCCTTATTCTGGAAATACG.

This clone was seen more than once but under ten times. Gene names denote mouse genes. CDR3 sequence reads: CTCSAKPGQGANTEVFF. The sequenced part of the CDR3 DNA is TGCACCTGCAGTGCAAAACCGGGACAGGGGGCAAACACA. V is TRBV1 and J is TRBJ1-1; 11 bases line up with TRBD1. The missing CDR3 end, 4 residues past where the read stops, is filled in from the germline J gene. Looked up from germline, CDR1 is NSQYPW and CDR2 is LRSPGD (reference sequence). Unmatched junction bases numbered 5, after V lost 2 bases and J lost 0 bases. The CDR3 spans 17 residues.

This clone occurred many times. These gene names are mouse names. The sequenced part of the CDR3 DNA is TGTGCCAGCAGTACGACTGGGGACTCCTAT. Protein sequence: CASSTTGDSY. Given in full, the CDR3 is CASSTTGDSYEQYF. The J gene is TRBJ2-7, the V gene TRBV19, with TRBD2 matching 8 bases. The DNA ends 4 residues before the CDR3 does, and the rest of the CDR3 is filled in from the germline J gene. This CDR3 is built from 14 residues. V was clipped by 3 bases and J by 0 bases; unmatched bases: 2. Germline assignment: CDR1 FNHDT and CDR2 SITEND (reference sequence).

A few counts support this clone. The gene symbols are mouse symbols. The CDR3 is cut off 4 residues early in the read; its end comes from the germline J gene. This chain uses TRBV13-2 with TRBJ2-7; TRBD2 matches 11 bases. Germline V CDR1 and CDR2: NNHNN, SYGAGS (reference sequence). The CDR3 consists of 16 residues. J lost 3 bases, V lost 0 bases, and 5 bases had no gene match. CDR3 bases read: TGTGCCAGCGGTGATGCAGAAGGGACTGGGGGCTAT. It is translated as CASGDAEGTGGY. The whole CDR3 reads CASGDAEGTGGYEQYF.

This clone has a handful of counts. Any gene name here is a mouse gene name. The read ends 4 residues shy of where the CDR3 ends; the end is completed using the germline J gene. The rearrangement links TRBV19 to TRBJ2-3; D is uncertain. V lost 1 base, J lost 1 base, and 7 bases lay in between. Germline lookup yields CDR1 FNHDT and CDR2 SITEND (reference sequence). The CDR3 runs to 14 residues. The part of the CDR3 DNA that was read is TGTGCCAGCAGTATAAACAGTCGTGCAGAA. This translates into CASSINSRAE. The CDR3 in its entirety is CASSINSRAETLYF.

Concerning this clone: These gene names are mouse names. Sequencing ends 4 residues short of the CDR3 end; the germline J gene provides the rest. The rearrangement joins TRBV1 to TRBJ2-5, with TRBD2 identical over 8 bases. V trimming: 7 bases; J trimming: 2 bases; junction bases outside the gene matches: 2. CDR1 NSQYPW and CDR2 LRSPGD come from the germline V gene (reference sequence). The CDR3 covers 13 residues. The CDR3 here is CTCKTGVQDTQYF. CDR3 DNA, as far as it was read: TGCACCTGCAAGACTGGGGTCCAAGAC.

This clone has only a few counts. Gene and germline names: mouse. The DNA ends 4 residues before the CDR3 does, and the rest of the CDR3 is filled in from the germline J gene. V gene TRBV13-2 combines with J gene TRBJ1-4; no clear D. This CDR3 is 15 amino acids long. Germline-derived CDR1 and CDR2 are NNHNN and SYGAGS (reference sequence). The V end lost 0 bases, the J end lost 0 bases, and 6 bases lay between the germline ends. CDR3 sequence reads: CASGDVTVSNERLFF. CDR3 DNA (partial): TGTGCCAGCGGTGATGTCACAGTTTCCAACGAA.

On this clone: Gene names denote mouse genes. The sequenced CDR3 bases are TGTGCTAGCAGTTCCTGGGGGGGGTAT. It codes for CASSSWGGY. The entire CDR3 sequence reads CASSSWGGYEQYF. The V call is TRBV17, the J call TRBJ2-7; 9 positions match TRBD2. Sequencing ends 4 residues short of the CDR3 end; the germline J gene provides the rest. From germline, CDR1 is MNHDT and CDR2 YYDKIL. This CDR3 region has 13 residues. Based on the CDR3 plus reference TRBV17 and TRBJ2-7, the full variable domain is DTTVKQNPRYKLARVGKPVNLICSQTMNHDTMYWYQKKPNQAPKLLLFYYDKILNREADTFEKFQSSRPNNSFCSLYIGSAGLEYSAMYLCASSSWGGYEQYFGPGTRLTVL.

As concerns this clone: Genes and germline come from the mouse. The CDR3 extends 4 residues past the end of the read, so its final part is completed from the germline J gene. V and J are TRBV13-3 and TRBJ2-1; TRBD1 aligns across 9 bases. Germline CDR1 is NNHDY and CDR2 is SYVADS. V dropped 4 bases and J dropped 2; count of bases not matched to a gene: 4. This CDR3 is 15 amino acids long. CDR3: CASSTGTGYYAEQFF. The DNA read from the CDR3 is TGTGCCAGCAGTACCGGGACAGGGTACTATGCT.

A word on this clone: Each gene name is a mouse one. The read finishes 4 residues shy of the CDR3 end, and the germline J gene is used to complete it. The V gene is TRBV13-3, the J gene TRBJ2-2; D unresolved. There are 13 residues in the CDR3. Germline values: CDR1 NNHDY, CDR2 SYVADS. Trimming took 9 bases from V and 4 from J, leaving 13 bases between them. CDR3 sequence: CATLHGGTGQLYF. Partial CDR3 DNA: TGTGCCACCCTCCACGGTGGCACCGGG. Variable domain in full (rest from reference TRBV13-3 and TRBJ2-2): EAAVTQSPRSKVAVTGGKVTLSCHQTNNHDYMYWYRQDTGHGLRLIHYSYVADSTEKGDIPDGYKASRPSQENFSLILELASLSQTAVYFCATLHGGTGQLYFGEGSKLTVL.

On this clone itself: Mouse gene names and germline throughout. The CDR3 is cut off 4 residues early in the read; its end comes from the germline J gene. The chain uses TRBV19 and TRBJ1-1, with a weak D call TRBD1 (5 bases). The CDR3 runs to 11 residues. The germline gives CDR1 FNHDT, CDR2 SITEND (reference sequence). CDR3 bases read: TGTGCCAGCAGTTGGAGGGGA. Protein sequence: CASSWRG. The whole CDR3 reads CASSWRGEVFF.

This clone was found a few times. Gene and germline names: mouse. Sequencing ends 4 residues short of the CDR3 end; the germline J gene provides the rest. This chain joins TRBV1 and TRBJ2-5, with a possible D match to TRBD1 (5 bases). CDR3 size: 14 residues. Per germline, CDR1 NSQYPW and CDR2 LRSPGD (reference sequence). The CDR3 region is CTCSLRQGGDTQYF. Incomplete CDR3 DNA: TGCACCTGCAGTCTCCGGCAGGGCGGAGAC.

About this clone: Mouse gene names and germline throughout. The read ends 4 residues early relative to the CDR3; the germline J gene fills the gap. The chain has TRBV14 and TRBJ2-1; 9 nucleotides match TRBD1. In germline, CDR1 is SGHDT, CDR2 FRDEAV. The CDR3 sequence is 14 residues long. V lost 2 bases, J lost 3 bases, and 0 bases stayed unmatched. CDR3 residues: CASSLQGAYAEQFF. The covered CDR3 bases are TGTGCCAGCAGTTTACAGGGGGCCTATGCT.

Points on this clone: Gene names denote mouse genes. CDR3 loop: CTCSAVSGGYSDYTF. The covered CDR3 bases are TGCACCTGCAGTGCAGTTTCAGGGGGCTACTCC. The chain carries TRBV1 and TRBJ1-2, with 8 positions matching TRBD1. The CDR3 end is not reached by the read, which stops 4 residues before it; the germline J gene fills it in. The CDR3 runs 15 residues. J gave up 3 bases and V 1 base, and 4 bases lay outside the gene matches. The V gene's germline CDR1 is NSQYPW and CDR2 LRSPGD (reference sequence).

In its sample, this clone was seen a few times. The gene names here belong to mouse. The read stops 4 residues short of the end of the CDR3; the missing end is completed from the germline J gene. V usage is TRBV19 and J usage is TRBJ2-5, with 8 bases identical to TRBD1. The CDR3 has 15 residues. From germline, CDR1 is FNHDT and CDR2 SITEND (reference sequence). Trimming removed 1 base from V and 3 bases from J; junction bases left unmatched: 4. This CDR3 reads CASSITRTGQDTQYF. The covered CDR3 bases are TGTGCCAGCAGTATAACCCGGACAGGGCAAGAC.

This clone was seen many times. Gene and germline names: mouse. The read gets to within 4 residues of the CDR3 end, and the germline J gene fills in the rest. This sequence joins TRBV13-3 and TRBJ2-1, with TRBD2 identical over 9 bases. The CDR3 has 15 residues. V was clipped by 4 bases and J by 1 base; unmatched bases: 3. CDR1 is NNHDY and CDR2 is SYVADS in the germline V gene. This chain's CDR3 is CASSRDWENYAEQFF. The covered CDR3 bases are TGTGCCAGCAGTCGGGACTGGGAAAACTATGCT.